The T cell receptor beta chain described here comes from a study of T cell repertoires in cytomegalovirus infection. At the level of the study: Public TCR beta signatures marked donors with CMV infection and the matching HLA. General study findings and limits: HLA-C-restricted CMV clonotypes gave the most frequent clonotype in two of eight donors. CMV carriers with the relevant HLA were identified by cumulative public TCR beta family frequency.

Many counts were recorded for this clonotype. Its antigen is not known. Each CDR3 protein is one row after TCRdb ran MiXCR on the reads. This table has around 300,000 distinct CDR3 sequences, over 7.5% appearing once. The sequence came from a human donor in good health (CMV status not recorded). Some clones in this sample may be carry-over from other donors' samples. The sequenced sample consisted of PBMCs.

For the CDR3, the DNA is TGTGCCAGCAGCTTAAGAGCGGGAGTACGTAATGAGCAGTTCTTC. This codes for CASSLRAGVRNEQFF. The genes are TRBV7-6 and TRBJ2-1; 8 nucleotides align to TRBD2. Germline trimming cut 2 bases from V and 7 bases from J; bases unmatched to any gene: 7. The CDR3 covers 15 residues. Germline loops: CDR1 SGHVS, CDR2 FNYEAQ.